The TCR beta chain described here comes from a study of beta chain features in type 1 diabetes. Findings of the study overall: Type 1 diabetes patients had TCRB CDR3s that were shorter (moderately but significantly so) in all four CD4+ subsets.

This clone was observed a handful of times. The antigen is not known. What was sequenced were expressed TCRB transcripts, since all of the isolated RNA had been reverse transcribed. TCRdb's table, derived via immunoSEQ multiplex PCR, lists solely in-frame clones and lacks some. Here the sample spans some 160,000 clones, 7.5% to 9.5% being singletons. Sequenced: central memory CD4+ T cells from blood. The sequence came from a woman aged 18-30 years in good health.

This chain's CDR3 is CASSVGGGSRLVRAGELFF. The CDR3 region has the DNA TGTGCCAGCAGCGTCGGGGGCGGGAGTCGGCTTGTGAGGGCCGGGGAGCTGTTTTTT. The chain couples TRBV9 to TRBJ2-2; D is possibly TRBD2 (7 bases). The germline CDR1 and CDR2 sequences are SGDLS and YYNGEE. V was trimmed by 2 bases and J by 6 bases, leaving 26 bases between them. This CDR3 is 19 amino acids long.